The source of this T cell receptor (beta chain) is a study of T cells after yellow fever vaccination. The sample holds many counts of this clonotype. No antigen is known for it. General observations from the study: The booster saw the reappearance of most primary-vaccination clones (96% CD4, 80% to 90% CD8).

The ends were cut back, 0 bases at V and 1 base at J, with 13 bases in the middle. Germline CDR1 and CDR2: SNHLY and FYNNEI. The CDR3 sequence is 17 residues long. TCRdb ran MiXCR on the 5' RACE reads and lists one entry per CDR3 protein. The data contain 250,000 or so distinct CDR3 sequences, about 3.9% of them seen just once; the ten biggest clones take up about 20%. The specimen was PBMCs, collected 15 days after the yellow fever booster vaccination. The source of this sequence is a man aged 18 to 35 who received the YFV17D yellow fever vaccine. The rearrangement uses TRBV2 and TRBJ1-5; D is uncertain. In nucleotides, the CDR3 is TGTGCCAGCAGTGAAGCGTTTAAAGGGAGGAGCAATCAGCCCCAGCATTTT. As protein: CASSEAFKGRSNQPQHF.